Presented here are 21 T cell receptor beta chains from one specimen sequenced in a study of blood T cells in healthy people across ages. Combining a sample-barcoded 5' primer with a J-beta primer mix, a second PCR ran for about 7 to 11 cycles. MiXCR was run by TCRdb on the 5' RACE reads, yielding one entry per CDR3 protein. The sample has approximately 1,700,000 distinct CDR3 sequences, around 40% seen once; the top ten hold about 21%. The sample was blood. The receptors here all came from a human donor in good health.

The gene calls are TRBV7-9 and TRBJ2-7; D not certain. The CDR3 spans 16 residues. The ends were cut back, 1 base at V and 0 bases at J, with 13 bases in the middle. The germline V gene encodes CDR1 SEHNR and CDR2 FQNEAQ (reference sequence). The CDR3 DNA reads as TGTGCCAGCAGCTTAGTCATCCAGACGAGCTCCTACGAGCAGTACTTC. Encoded protein: CASSLVIQTSSYEQYF.

The chain is built from TRBV4-2 and TRBJ2-1; the D gene could be TRBD1 or TRBD2 (6 bases each). V dropped 3 bases and J dropped 7 bases, with 19 bases sitting between them. Germline assignment: CDR1 LGHNA and CDR2 YNFKEQ. The length of the CDR3 is 16 residues. This CDR3 is CASSQIRRGQGNEQFF. The CDR3 coding sequence is TGTGCCAGCAGCCAGATCCGGCGGGGACAAGGGAATGAGCAGTTCTTC.

The chain couples TRBV5-1 to TRBJ1-2; the D is unclear. CDR3 length: 13 amino acids. V lost 4 bases and J 2 bases, leaving 9 bases between the germline ends. Germline V CDR1 and CDR2: SGHRS, YFSETQ. CDR3 in DNA: TGCGCCAGCAGCGACCATTCGAACTATGGCTACACCTTC. As protein: CASSDHSNYGYTF.

The chain employs TRBV28 and TRBJ1-1, with D maybe TRBD1 (5 bases). The CDR3 contains 13 residues. With 8 bases removed from V and 0 bases from J, the gap between germline ends came to 10 bases. CDR1 and CDR2 from the germline V gene are MDHEN and SYDVKM. The chain's CDR3 is CASQTELNTEAFF. CDR3 nucleotides: TGTGCCAGCCAGACAGAGTTGAACACTGAAGCTTTCTTT.

The chain employs TRBV15 and TRBJ1-5; no clear D gene. V lost 3 bases, J lost 7 bases, and 7 bases lay in between. This CDR3 is 12 amino acids long. CDR1 LNHNV and CDR2 YYDKDF come from the germline V gene (reference sequence). CDR3 in DNA: TGTGCCACCAGCAGGGATAGCCAGCCCCAGCATTTT. Protein: CATSRDSQPQHF. The full variable domain, completed using reference TRBV15 and TRBJ1-5, is DAMVIQNPRYQVTQFGKPVTLSCSQTLNHNVMYWYQQKSSQAPKLLFHYYDKDFNNEADTPDNFQSRRPNTSFCFLDIRSPGLGDTAMYLCATSRDSQPQHFGDGTRLSIL.

This clonotype was seen a single time. The V and J genes are TRBV12-3 or TRBV12-4 and TRBJ1-4; a possible D gene is TRBD1 (6 bases). The CDR3 totals 19 residues. The ends were cut back, 5 bases at V and 4 bases at J, with 26 bases in the middle. CDR3 DNA sequence: TGTGCCAGCAGTCCATGGGGGGGGGCAGGGGTGGAAAATAATGAAAAACTGTTTTTT. This gives the protein CASSPWGGAGVENNEKLFF.

This clonotype was detected only once. The chain recombines TRBV7-2 with TRBJ1-1; unclear D gene. This CDR3 spans 15 amino acids. CDR1 is SGHTA, CDR2 FQGNSA, per germline. V was trimmed by 1 base and J by 5 bases, leaving 14 bases between them. The CDR3 DNA reads as TGTGCCAGCAGCTTAGAGGGCCCCTATGGGACTGAAGCTTTCTTT. This encodes CASSLEGPYGTEAFF.

Concerning this clonotype: It may be a read error: a sequence one base away is much more abundant. This chain connects TRBV7-9 to TRBJ1-6; D is unclear. The length of the CDR3 is 12 residues. Deletions cut 2 bases from V and 9 bases from J, with 5 bases between. Germline assignment: CDR1 SEHNR and CDR2 FQNEAQ (reference sequence). This CDR3 reads CASSLPISPLHF. CDR3 bases: TGTGCCAGCAGCTTACCCATTTCACCCCTCCACTTT.

Worth noting for this clonotype: The junction shows a germline mismatch at one end, possibly a read error. In DNA, the CDR3 is TGTGCCAGCAGCTTTAGGGACAGCTCTCCTCTGAATGGGCAGTTCTTC. Its protein is CASSFRDSSPLNGQFF. The rearrangement uses TRBV5-6 and TRBJ2-1, with 7 nucleotides matching TRBD1. The CDR3 extends over 16 amino acids. CDR1 is SGHDT, CDR2 YYEEEE, per germline.

The rearrangement links TRBV13 to TRBJ1-3, with D possibly being TRBD1 (5 bases). This CDR3 comprises 15 residues. Germline CDR1 PRHDT, CDR2 FYEKMQ (reference sequence). V lost 5 bases, J lost 0 bases, and 11 bases lay in between. CDR3 in DNA: TGTGCCAGCAGCCCTGAGACAGTCTCTGGAAACACCATATATTTT. Protein sequence: CASSPETVSGNTIYF.

The gene calls are TRBV12-3 or TRBV12-4 and TRBJ1-2; no clear D. This CDR3 comprises 16 residues. V dropped 2 bases and J dropped 6 bases, with 19 bases sitting between them. The CDR3: CASSLSFGDGRDGYTF. CDR3 coding DNA: TGTGCCAGCAGTTTATCCTTCGGGGATGGGAGAGATGGCTACACCTTC.

Points on this clonotype: Relative to the germline gene, one junction end is altered; a read error may explain this. The gene calls are TRBV28 and TRBJ2-5; TRBD1 or TRBD2 may be the D gene (5 bases each). The CDR3 runs 15 residues. Germline CDR1 reads MDHEN; CDR2 reads SYDVKM. This CDR3 reads CVSSPLTEGMETQYF. In nucleotides, the CDR3 is TGTGTCAGCAGTCCCCTGACAGAGGGTATGGAGACCCAGTACTTC.

In DNA form, the CDR3 reads TGCGCCAGCAGCCCGACGGGATGGTACGGGGCCACTGAAGCTTTCTTT. The encoded protein is CASSPTGWYGATEAFF. The gene calls are TRBV4-3 and TRBJ1-1, with a weak D call TRBD1 (5 bases). V shed 4 bases and J shed 4 bases, with 19 bases lying between them. Germline V lookup: CDR1 LGHNA, CDR2 YSLEER. The CDR3 runs to 16 residues.

CDR3 residues: CASSIYGETQYF. The DNA of the CDR3 is TGTGCCAGTAGTATATATGGCGAGACCCAGTACTTC. The chain joins TRBV19 to TRBJ2-5; no clear D. The CDR3 is made up of 12 amino acids. The ends were cut back, 2 bases at V and 5 bases at J, with 6 bases in the middle. CDR1 is LNHDA and CDR2 is SQIVND in the germline V gene (reference sequence).

This clonotype was counted only a few times. The chain couples TRBV7-2 to TRBJ1-2, with 8 bases aligning to TRBD1. CDR3 size: 14 residues. Germline lookup yields CDR1 SGHTA and CDR2 FQGNSA. After removal of 5 bases from V and 4 bases from J, the junction contained 6 bases not matched to a gene. The CDR3 loop reads CASSDVGQGYGYTF. The CDR3, as DNA: TGTGCCAGCAGCGACGTTGGACAGGGCTATGGCTACACCTTC.

This clonotype has just a few counts. This CDR3 is CSVGDRWNTEAFF. In nucleotides, the CDR3 is TGCAGCGTAGGGGACAGATGGAACACTGAAGCTTTCTTT. The chain recombines TRBV29-1 with TRBJ1-1, with 7 bases that match TRBD1. The germline V gene has CDR1 SQVTM and CDR2 ANQGSEA. There are 13 residues in the CDR3. V shed 6 bases, J shed 1 base, and the junction held 5 bases outside the gene matches.

V usage is TRBV12-3 or TRBV12-4 and J usage is TRBJ2-1; 9 nucleotides agree with TRBD2. The J segment lost 5 bases and the V segment lost 5 bases, leaving 7 bases of the junction unmatched. This CDR3 has 15 residues. This CDR3 reads CASSPGTSSDNEQFF. The DNA of the CDR3 is TGTGCCAGCAGTCCCGGGACTAGCAGTGACAATGAGCAGTTCTTC.

The chain has TRBV28 and TRBJ2-7; perhaps TRBD1 as D (6 bases). The CDR3 spans 18 residues. The V end lost 3 bases, the J end lost 3 bases, and 24 bases lay between the germline ends. The germline CDR1 and CDR2 sequences are MDHEN and SYDVKM. In nucleotides, the CDR3 is TGTGCCAGCAGTTTCCCTCTTCCAGGGGCCATCACAAGCTACGAGCAGTACTTC. Its translation: CASSFPLPGAITSYEQYF.

The V gene is TRBV20-1, the J gene TRBJ2-1; D is uncertain. CDR1 and CDR2 (germline): DFQATT, SNEGSKA (reference sequence). CDR3 length: 15 residues. The germline V and J ends were trimmed by 0 bases and 9 bases, with 18 bases remaining between them. CDR3 residues: CSARDGLPAIGEQFF. The CDR3 DNA follows: TGCAGTGCTAGAGATGGTCTGCCAGCTATCGGTGAGCAGTTCTTC.

This clonotype has just a few counts. The chain joins TRBV2 to TRBJ1-4; D possibly corresponds to TRBD1 (5 bases). CDR1 is SNHLY and CDR2 is FYNNEI in the germline V gene. Trimming left V 8 bases short and J 7 bases short, with 17 bases between. This CDR3 contains 14 residues. The CDR3 protein is CASQPGMGGEKLFF. As DNA, the CDR3 is TGTGCCAGCCAACCCGGGATGGGGGGTGAAAAACTGTTTTTT.

This clonotype was picked up a small number of times. The chain joins TRBV5-5 to TRBJ2-5; D could derive from TRBD1 or TRBD2 (6 bases each). Germline V gene lookup returns CDR1 SGHKS and CDR2 YYEKEE (reference sequence). The CDR3 is 14 amino acids. Trimming removed 3 bases from V and 9 bases from J, with 18 bases in between. The CDR3 DNA reads TGTGCCAGCAGCTCCCCCAGGGGCGGGGAGGCCCAGTACTTC. It yields the protein CASSSPRGGEAQYF.